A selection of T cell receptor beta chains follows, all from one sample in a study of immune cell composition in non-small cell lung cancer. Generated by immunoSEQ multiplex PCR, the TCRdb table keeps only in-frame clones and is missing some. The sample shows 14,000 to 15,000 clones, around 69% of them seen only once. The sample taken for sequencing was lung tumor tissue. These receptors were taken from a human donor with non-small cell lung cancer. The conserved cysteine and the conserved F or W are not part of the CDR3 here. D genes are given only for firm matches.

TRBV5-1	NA	ASTGNPGTVDEKLF
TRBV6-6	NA	ASHLDSTSGNTIY
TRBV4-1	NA	ASSQVSGAAYEQY
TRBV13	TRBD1	ASGQVSGNTIY
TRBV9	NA	ASSVERGGNTGELF
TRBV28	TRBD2	ASSPLAGGHQETQY
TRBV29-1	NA	SVEDTLYEQY
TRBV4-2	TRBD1	ASSRDSGQGFYNSPLH
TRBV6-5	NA	ASSSGNSPLH
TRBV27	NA	ASSLKGDLYGYT
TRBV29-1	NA	SVENRGGTDTQY
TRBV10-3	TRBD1	AISRQGGETEAF
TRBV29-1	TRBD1	SVGKGAVYTEAF
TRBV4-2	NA	ASSPASGSVSSTDTQY
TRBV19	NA	ASSMYFTGLGETQY
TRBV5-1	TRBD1	ASSLGVIQGDYGYT
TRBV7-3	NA	ASSLAGNTEAF
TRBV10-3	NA	AISGTGPRTTEAF
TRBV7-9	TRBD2	ASSSLSGGASETQY
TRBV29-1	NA	SVEDVGGEAF
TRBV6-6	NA	ASPPGGEQPQH
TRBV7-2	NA	ASSPLRGLGGNTIY
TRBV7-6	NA	ASSLPGRGTDTQY
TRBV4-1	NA	ASSQALTVYYGYT
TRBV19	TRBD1	ASSIGGGGQYYGYT
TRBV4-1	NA	ASSHFRDSVYGYT
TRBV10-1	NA	ASSESGDTDTQY
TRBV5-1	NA	ASSWGKGQVHSPLH
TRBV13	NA	ASSLEGSGGYEQY
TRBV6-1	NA	ASSRKTGNTIY
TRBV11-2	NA	ASSYMAGGANQPQH
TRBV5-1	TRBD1	ASSSSIGTENTGELF
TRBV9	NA	ASSVGSGPYGYT
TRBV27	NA	ASSSPGRQETQY
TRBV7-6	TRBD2	ASSLASGGGSYNEQF
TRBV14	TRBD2	ASSQELAGSFEQF
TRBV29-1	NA	SVERQTYNTEAF
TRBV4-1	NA	ASSQENGIGAPYNSPLH
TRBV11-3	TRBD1	ASSLGDRGTETQY
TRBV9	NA	ASSAARGITDTQY
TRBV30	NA	AWSRGNIQY
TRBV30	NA	AWSVNWQPQH
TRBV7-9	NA	ASSALKGWSYEQY